One sample yielded the 5 T cell receptor beta chains listed below, sequenced in a study of T cells in women clearing cervical HPV infection. Libraries were prepared by immunoSEQ multiplex PCR; TCRdb keeps only in-frame clonotypes and omits some of them. This sample's table reports 20,000 to 25,000 clones. Sequencing used blood buffy coat. Receptors were obtained from a woman between 18 and 70 years old with a cervical HPV16 infection that either progressed to CIN3+ or cleared (not recorded which).

Comment on this clone: The read stops 3 residues short of the end of the CDR3; the missing end is completed from the germline J gene. The chain carries TRBV7-3 and TRBJ2-3, with D perhaps matching TRBD1 (6 bases). The CDR3 contains 15 residues. Per germline, CDR1 SGHTA and CDR2 FQGTGA. With 8 bases removed from V and 0 bases from J, the gap between germline ends came to 15 bases. The part of the CDR3 DNA that was read is TGTGCCAGCGGACCAGGGGCTTCTAGCACAGATACG. Translation gives CASGPGASSTDT. The complete CDR3 protein is CASGPGASSTDTQYF.

Turning to this clone: The read ends 3 residues early relative to the CDR3; the germline J gene fills the gap. The chain links TRBV7-6 to TRBJ2-2; the D gene is possibly TRBD1 (6 bases). The CDR3 length is 15 residues. The V gene lost 4 bases and the J gene lost 5 bases, with 14 bases spanning the gap. Per the germline V gene, CDR1 is SGHVS and CDR2 is FNYEAQ. The sequenced CDR3 bases are TGTGCCAGCAGCTCGGACAGCGGTCGGACCGGGGAG. This sequence encodes CASSSDSGRTGE. The whole CDR3 is CASSSDSGRTGELFF.

For this clone: The read terminates 3 residues before the CDR3 end, so the remaining end is supplied by the germline J gene. V gene TRBV20-1 combines with J gene TRBJ2-1; TRBD2 matches 10 bases. The V segment lost 5 bases and the J segment 7 bases; nucleotides outside the gene matches: 11. Germline CDR1 reads DFQATT; CDR2 reads SNEGSKA (reference sequence). The CDR3 is 15 residues long. The CDR3 region is CSAWTSGSRGNEQFF. The sequenced part of the CDR3 DNA is TGCAGTGCTTGGACTAGCGGAAGCCGGGGGAATGAG.

Worth noting for this clone: The read halts 3 residues ahead of the CDR3 end, with the missing end drawn from the germline J gene. The chain carries TRBV5-1 and TRBJ1-1; D gene uncertain. This CDR3 comprises 14 residues. Looked up from germline, CDR1 is SGHRS and CDR2 is YFSETQ. Trimming took off 3 bases at V and 0 bases at J, with 9 bases between the two ends. CDR3 bases read: TGCGCCAGCAGCTCCACGCGGATGAACACTGAA. It codes for CASSSTRMNTE. The full CDR3 protein is CASSSTRMNTEAFF.

As regards this clone: The read ends 3 residues early relative to the CDR3; the germline J gene fills the gap. The V call is TRBV4-2, the J call TRBJ2-6; 11 bases agree with TRBD1. The CDR3 runs to 17 residues. V lost 4 bases, J lost 3 bases, and 5 bases stayed unmatched. The germline gives CDR1 LGHNA, CDR2 YNFKEQ. The CDR3 spells CASSLRTGGFGANVLTF. The DNA read from the CDR3 is TGTGCCAGCAGCCTAAGGACAGGGGGCTTTGGGGCCAACGTC.